This T cell receptor beta chain originates from a study of T cell repertoires in cytomegalovirus infection. Study background: Indications came from public TCR beta signatures; they pointed to CMV infection and to a matching HLA type. Study-wide points: Summed frequency of public TCR beta families distinguished CMV carriers with the relevant HLA. Clonotype analysis showed dominance of the ex vivo response by HLA-C-restricted CMV-specific TCR beta clonotypes.

TCRdb reprocessed the reads with MiXCR, giving one entry per CDR3 protein. The sample has 360,000 or so distinct CDR3 sequences; around a third are singletons. The germline V gene has CDR1 MNHEY and CDR2 SVGAGI. V lost 5 bases, J lost 6 bases, and 7 bases stayed unmatched. The CDR3 has 17 amino acids. This clonotype has only a few counts. Its antigen is unknown. The rearrangement uses TRBV6-5 and TRBJ2-1; 16 bases agree with TRBD2. The sequence came from a human donor in good health (CMV status not recorded). Some clones in this sample may be carry-over from other donors' samples. The source material was cultured PBMCs, sampled from culture after CMV antigen stimulation. The CDR3 protein is CASSLTGLAGGPNEQFF. The CDR3, as DNA: TGTGCCAGCAGTCTCACGGGACTAGCGGGAGGGCCCAATGAGCAGTTCTTC.